This entry lists 3 T cell receptor beta chains sequenced from one sample in a study of blood T cell repertoires in COVID-19. Sequenced by immunoSEQ multiplex PCR; TCRdb stores in-frame clones only, minus some. The sample has about 83,000 clones; around 84% are singletons. The specimen was peripheral blood. These receptors all stem from a woman aged 80 or over in a cohort sampled during active or convalescent COVID-19.

This sequence joins TRBV11-1 and TRBJ1-1; weak D call: TRBD1 (5 bases). Trimming pared 5 bases from V and 1 base from J, leaving 17 bases between. Germline values: CDR1 SGHAT, CDR2 FQDESV (reference sequence). CDR3 length: 16 amino acids. CDR3 sequence (DNA): TGTGCCAGCAGCCGGTTAATCAGGGTGGCGAACACTGAAGCTTTCTTT. Translating it yields CASSRLIRVANTEAFF.

The V gene is TRBV28, the J gene TRBJ2-2, with 9 bases identical to TRBD1. Looked up from germline, CDR1 is MDHEN and CDR2 is SYDVKM. The CDR3 runs to 14 residues. V trimming: 8 bases; J trimming: 2 bases; junction bases outside the gene matches: 3. Here the CDR3 reads CASQTGGNTGELFF. The CDR3 bases are TGTGCCAGCCAAACAGGGGGCAACACCGGGGAGCTGTTTTTT.

CDR3: CASRPAGGSVYGYTF. For the CDR3, the DNA is TGTGCCAGCAGACCGGCGGGGGGTTCGGTCTATGGCTACACCTTC. V is TRBV6-5 and J is TRBJ1-2, with a weak D call TRBD1 (5 bases). CDR1 and CDR2 (germline): MNHEY, SVGAGI. The ends were cut back, 6 bases at V and 4 bases at J, with 18 bases in the middle. The CDR3 spans 15 residues.